The 24 T cell receptor beta chains presented below share a single source sample, sequenced in a study of blood T cell repertoires in COVID-19. The data were produced by immunoSEQ multiplex PCR, yet TCRdb's version contains in-frame clones alone and is incomplete. The data contain about 9,000 clones, roughly 85% of them seen just once; the ten biggest clones take up more than 6.5%. The sample comprised peripheral blood. All receptors come from a human donor in a cohort sampled during active COVID-19.

This CDR3 is CASSLRRGQETQYF. The CDR3 nucleotides read TGTGCCAGCAGCTTACGGCGGGGCCAAGAGACCCAGTACTTC. The chain is built from TRBV7-2 and TRBJ2-5, with a tentative D call TRBD2 (6 bases). Germline lookup yields CDR1 SGHTA and CDR2 FQGNSA. This CDR3 is built from 14 residues. Trimming cost V 2 bases and J 1 base, with 8 bases left between them. The whole variable domain, filled in from reference TRBV7-2 and TRBJ2-5, reads GAGVSQSPSNKVTEKGKDVELRCDPISGHTALYWYRQSLGQGLEFLIYFQGNSAPDKSGLPSDRFSAERTGGSVSTLTIQRTQQEDSAVYLCASSLRRGQETQYFGPGTRLLVL.

V usage is TRBV28 and J usage is TRBJ1-5, with 7 bases identical to TRBD1. CDR1 and CDR2 (germline): MDHEN, SYDVKM. CDR3 length equals 16 residues. V was clipped by 8 bases and J by 4 bases; unmatched bases: 14. CDR3 amino acids: CASDIRGTEVNQPQHF. The CDR3 DNA is TGTGCCAGCGACATACGAGGGACAGAAGTAAATCAGCCCCAGCATTTT.

The V and J genes are TRBV5-1 and TRBJ1-2; 7 bases align to TRBD1. The CDR3 runs 13 residues. The germline gives CDR1 SGHRS, CDR2 YFSETQ. The V gene end was trimmed by 3 bases and the J gene end by 4 bases; junction bases not matched to a gene: 3. The CDR3 DNA is TGCGCCAGCAGCTCGACAGGGATCTATGGCTACACCTTC. This gives the protein CASSSTGIYGYTF.

V gene TRBV7-2 combines with J gene TRBJ2-7, with D possibly TRBD1 on 5 matching bases. Germline assignment: CDR1 SGHTA and CDR2 FQGNSA. CDR3 length: 14 amino acids. V was shortened by 7 bases and J by 3 bases, with 16 bases between the two germline ends. CDR3 in amino acids: CASNRHPDNYEQYF. DNA for the CDR3: TGTGCCAGCAACCGACACCCGGACAACTACGAGCAGTACTTC.

This clone was seen a few times. The chain is built from TRBV27 and TRBJ2-7; D unresolved. V was pared by 3 bases and J by 0 bases, with 12 bases between. From germline, CDR1 is MNHEY and CDR2 SMNVEV (reference sequence). The CDR3 has 15 amino acids. The CDR3 nucleotides read TGTGCCAGCAGTTTTTGGCCACCCAGCTCCTACGAGCAGTACTTC. It is translated as CASSFWPPSSYEQYF.

This clone was seen just once. This chain uses TRBV12-3 or TRBV12-4 with TRBJ2-1; D not resolved. Trimming took off 7 bases at V and 5 bases at J, with 12 bases between the two ends. CDR3 size: 13 residues. In DNA form, the CDR3 reads TGTGCCAGCATTCAAACAGTCAACAATGAGCAGTTCTTC. Translating gives CASIQTVNNEQFF.

The chain links TRBV14 to TRBJ2-3; TRBD1 agrees at 11 bases. Germline V CDR1 and CDR2: SGHDN, FVKESK. Trimming took 1 base from V and 4 from J; bases not matched to a gene: 7. The CDR3 length is 17 residues. CDR3 nucleotides: TGTGCCAGCAGCCAAGGGACAGGGGGCTTGCGCGCAGATACGCAGTATTTT. It encodes CASSQGTGGLRADTQYF.

This clone was seen once. This chain joins TRBV9 and TRBJ1-3; D not resolved. The CDR3 sequence is 16 residues long. CDR1 and CDR2 (germline): SGDLS, YYNGEE. The germline V and J ends were trimmed by 3 bases and 0 bases, with 13 bases remaining between them. The CDR3 loop reads CASSASSGFSGNTIYF. CDR3 nucleotide sequence: TGTGCCAGCAGCGCCTCCTCGGGGTTCTCTGGAAACACCATATATTTT.

The chain is built from TRBV28 and TRBJ1-6; D not resolved. Germline loops: CDR1 MDHEN, CDR2 SYDVKM. Trimming shortened V by 3 bases and J by 2 bases, and 11 bases separated the two germline ends. CDR3 length: 16 amino acids. The chain's CDR3 is CASSFSTFTYNSPLHF. In nucleotides, the CDR3 is TGTGCCAGCAGTTTTTCGACATTCACCTATAATTCACCCCTCCACTTT.

This chain links TRBV7-2 with TRBJ2-2; 11 nucleotides agree with TRBD2. After removal of 8 bases from V and 4 bases from J, the junction contained 9 bases not matched to a gene. The CDR3 consists of 16 residues. From germline, CDR1 is SGHTA and CDR2 FQGNSA. This chain's CDR3 is CASATVAGGGTGELFF. DNA for the CDR3: TGTGCCAGCGCCACCGTAGCGGGAGGGGGCACCGGGGAGCTGTTTTTT.

The chain carries TRBV9 and TRBJ1-6, with a weak D call TRBD1 (6 bases). The germline CDR1 and CDR2 sequences are SGDLS and YYNGEE. The length of the CDR3 is 15 residues. V was clipped by 0 bases and J by 8 bases, with 12 bases between them. The CDR3 loop reads CASSVAGTWDSPLHF. The CDR3 region has the DNA TGTGCCAGCAGCGTAGCTGGGACATGGGATTCACCCCTCCACTTT.

This chain connects TRBV19 to TRBJ1-2, with D unresolved. The ends were cut back, 3 bases at V and 5 bases at J, with 10 bases in the middle. This CDR3 contains 13 residues. Germline V CDR1 and CDR2: LNHDA, SQIVND (reference sequence). This CDR3 reads CASSIGLLYGYTF. The DNA for the CDR3 is TGTGCCAGTAGTATTGGTTTGCTATATGGCTACACCTTC.

J is TRBJ2-6 and V is TRBV9, with 10 nucleotides matching TRBD1. Germline V gene lookup returns CDR1 SGDLS and CDR2 YYNGEE. The CDR3 totals 17 residues. V shed 3 bases, J shed 2 bases, and the junction held 5 bases outside the gene matches. The CDR3 DNA sequence: TGTGCCAGCAGCGGGGACAGGGGTAACGCTGGGGCCAACGTCCTGACTTTC. Translating gives CASSGDRGNAGANVLTF.

The V gene is TRBV10-2, the J gene TRBJ2-1; TRBD2 agrees at 8 bases. This CDR3 comprises 14 residues. Unmatched junction bases numbered 9, after V lost 10 bases and J lost 4 bases. CDR1 and CDR2 from the germline V gene are WSHSY and SAAADI. As DNA, the CDR3 is TGCGCCACTAAGAGCGGGAGCTCTTACAATGAGCAGTTCTTC. Its protein is CATKSGSSYNEQFF.

The gene calls are TRBV19 and TRBJ2-2; D is possibly TRBD2 (5 bases). Trimming cost V 7 bases and J 3 bases, with 15 bases left between them. The CDR3 consists of 15 residues. Germline V gene lookup returns CDR1 LNHDA and CDR2 SQIVND (reference sequence). The CDR3 loop is CASKDGLLHTGELFF. CDR3 nucleotides: TGTGCCAGTAAGGACGGACTCTTACACACCGGGGAGCTGTTTTTT.

This chain connects TRBV5-1 to TRBJ2-7, with a possible D match to TRBD2 (5 bases). The V gene lost 1 base and the J gene lost 1 base, with 15 bases spanning the gap. Germline V gene data show CDR1 as SGHRS and CDR2 as YFSETQ. This CDR3 comprises 16 residues. The CDR3, as DNA: TGCGCCAGCAGCTTGTTAGGGCCGGGAAATTCCTACGAGCAGTACTTC. This codes for CASSLLGPGNSYEQYF.

The chain joins TRBV19 to TRBJ2-7; the D gene is possibly TRBD2 (5 bases). V was trimmed by 1 base and J by 3 bases, leaving 16 bases between them. CDR1 is LNHDA and CDR2 is SQIVND in the germline V gene (reference sequence). The CDR3 is 16 amino acids. The CDR3 loop reads CASSIVGSGGFYEQYF. Here the CDR3 DNA reads TGTGCCAGTAGTATAGTAGGCAGCGGAGGCTTCTACGAGCAGTACTTC.

The CDR3 protein is CASSLGGLQDEQYF. The CDR3 nucleotides are TGTGCCAGCAGCTTGGGGGGGCTCCAGGACGAGCAGTACTTC. J is TRBJ2-7 and V is TRBV5-6; the D gene is possibly TRBD1 (6 bases). The ends were cut back, 0 bases at V and 5 bases at J, with 12 bases in the middle. The CDR3 sequence is 14 residues long. Germline-derived CDR1 and CDR2 are SGHDT and YYEEEE.

The gene calls are TRBV6-5 and TRBJ2-7, with D possibly being TRBD1 (5 bases). The CDR3 is 15 amino acids. Germline V gives CDR1 MNHEY, CDR2 SVGAGI. The V and J ends lost 1 base and 4 bases respectively, with 14 bases between them. The CDR3 loop reads CASSYWTNTGYEQYF. The CDR3, as DNA: TGTGCCAGCAGTTACTGGACAAACACGGGTTACGAGCAGTACTTC.

The chain joins TRBV15 to TRBJ2-1; no clear D gene. Trimming stripped 0 bases from V and 0 bases from J, with 9 bases between. Germline V gives CDR1 LNHNV, CDR2 YYDKDF (reference sequence). The CDR3 covers 16 residues. The CDR3, as DNA: TGTGCCACCAGCAGAGATACTGCGAGCTCCTACAATGAGCAGTTCTTC. Encoded protein: CATSRDTASSYNEQFF.

The rearrangement uses TRBV30 and TRBJ2-5; TRBD1 might be the D (5 bases). The CDR3 spans 14 residues. Germline V gene lookup returns CDR1 GTSNPN and CDR2 SVGIG (reference sequence). Trimming cost V 3 bases and J 4 bases, with 15 bases left between them. The CDR3: CAWSRVSYGETQYF. The DNA for the CDR3 is TGTGCCTGGAGCAGGGTCAGTTATGGAGAGACCCAGTACTTC. Using reference TRBV30 and TRBJ2-5 for the parts outside the CDR3, the full variable domain is SQTIHQWPATLVQPVGSPLSLECTVEGTSNPNLYWYRQAAGRGLQLLFYSVGIGQISSEVPQNLSASRPQDRQFILSSKKLLLSDSGFYLCAWSRVSYGETQYFGPGTRLLVL.

The chain is built from TRBV5-1 and TRBJ2-6; the D gene is possibly TRBD1 (6 bases). The germline gives CDR1 SGHRS, CDR2 YFSETQ. Trimming cost V 3 bases and J 0 bases, with 7 bases left between them. The CDR3 has 15 amino acids. CDR3 DNA: TGCGCCAGCAGCTCACAGGGCTCTGGGGCCAACGTCCTGACTTTC. It codes for CASSSQGSGANVLTF. Together with reference TRBV5-1 and TRBJ2-6, the CDR3 gives the full variable domain: KAGVTQTPRYLIKTRGQQVTLSCSPISGHRSVSWYQQTPGQGLQFLFEYFSETQRNKGNFPGRFSGRQFSNSRSEMNVSTLELGDSALYLCASSSQGSGANVLTFGAGSRLTVL.

The chain has TRBV7-8 and TRBJ2-2; maybe TRBD2 (6 bases). Germline CDR1 and CDR2: SGHVS and FQNEAQ. Between the trimmed V and J ends, which lost 3 bases and 2 bases, there was a span of 10 bases. The CDR3 is 15 residues long. Here the CDR3 DNA reads TGTGCCAGCAGCTTCGGGAGTAGTAACACCGGGGAGCTGTTTTTT. Protein: CASSFGSSNTGELFF.

This clone was seen just once. The V call is TRBV28, the J call TRBJ1-5; weak D call: TRBD1 (5 bases). The CDR3 sequence is 18 residues long. Germline V lookup: CDR1 MDHEN, CDR2 SYDVKM. V lost 6 bases to trimming and J lost 0 bases, with 21 bases between them. DNA of the CDR3: TGTGCCAGCAGCCCAATTTGGGGGAGGACAAATAGCAATCAGCCCCAGCATTTT. This sequence encodes CASSPIWGRTNSNQPQHF.